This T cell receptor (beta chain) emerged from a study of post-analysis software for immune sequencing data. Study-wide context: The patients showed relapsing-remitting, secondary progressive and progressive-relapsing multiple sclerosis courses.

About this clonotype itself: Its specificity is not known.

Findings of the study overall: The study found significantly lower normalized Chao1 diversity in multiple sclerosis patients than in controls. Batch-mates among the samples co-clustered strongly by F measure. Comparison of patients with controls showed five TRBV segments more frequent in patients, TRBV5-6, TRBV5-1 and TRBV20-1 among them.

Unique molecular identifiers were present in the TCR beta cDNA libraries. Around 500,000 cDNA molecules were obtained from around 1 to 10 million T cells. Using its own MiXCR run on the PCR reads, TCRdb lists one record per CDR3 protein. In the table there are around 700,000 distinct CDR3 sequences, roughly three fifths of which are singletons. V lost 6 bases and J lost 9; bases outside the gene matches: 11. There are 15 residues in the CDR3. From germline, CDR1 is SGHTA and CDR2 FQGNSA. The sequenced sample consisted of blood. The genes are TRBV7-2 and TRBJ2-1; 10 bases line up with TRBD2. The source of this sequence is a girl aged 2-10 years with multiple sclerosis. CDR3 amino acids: CASREPAGGPGEQFF. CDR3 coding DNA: TGTGCCAGCAGAGAACCAGCGGGGGGGCCTGGTGAGCAGTTCTTC.